The rows below give T cell receptor beta chains drawn from one sample of a study of spatial heterogeneity in lung cancer. TCRdb analysed the 5' RACE reads with MiXCR anew, one entry per CDR3 protein. The sample holds around 110,000 distinct CDR3 sequences, 9% to 15% seen once. The source material was PBMCs, sampled at follow-up. The source is a male donor with early-stage non-small cell lung cancer. The CDR3 runs from the conserved cysteine through the conserved F or W. Fields, in order: V gene, J gene, D gene, clone size, CDR3 protein, CDR3 DNA. A D gene is named only where the DNA matches it firmly. Clone size is shown for a subset of rows, as once, few, many or a class of expanded clone.

TRBV4-3	TRBJ2-3	TRBD2	few	CASSQGSSGGAGTQYF	TGCGCCAGCAGCCAAGGGTCCAGCGGGGGGGCAGGTACGCAGTATTTT
TRBV20-1	TRBJ2-3	-	few	CSGRVASTDTQYF	TGCAGCGGGCGAGTAGCGAGCACAGATACGCAGTATTTT
TRBV7-2	TRBJ2-5	TRBD2	-	CASSLGAAGGQETQYF	TGTGCCAGCAGCTTAGGAGCAGCGGGGGGCCAAGAGACCCAGTACTTC
TRBV20-1	TRBJ1-6	-	many	CSARAPGSRSPLHF	TGCAGTGCTAGAGCACCAGGGTCGCGTTCACCCCTCCACTTT
TRBV7-2	TRBJ2-7	TRBD2	few	CASSPGLAGGNYEQYF	TGTGCCAGCAGCCCAGGACTAGCGGGGGGTAACTACGAGCAGTACTTC
TRBV5-1	TRBJ1-5	-	few	CASSLVGGSNQPQHF	TGCGCCAGCAGCTTGGTCGGGGGAAGCAATCAGCCCCAGCATTTT
TRBV5-1	TRBJ2-7	TRBD2	-	CASSRTGTSTLSYEQYF	TGCGCCAGCAGCCGAACCGGGACTAGTACCCTCTCCTACGAGCAGTACTTC
TRBV4-3	TRBJ1-6	-	many	CASSQETPQGSYNSPLHF	TGCGCCAGCAGCCAAGAAACACCCCAAGGCTCCTATAATTCACCCCTCCACTTT
TRBV20-1	TRBJ2-3	-	few	CSARDLLGGRDTQYF	TGCAGTGCTAGAGACCTTTTGGGGGGGCGAGATACGCAGTATTTT
TRBV4-3	TRBJ1-5	-	many	CASSQEILGNQPQHF	TGCGCCAGCAGCCAAGAAATCCTGGGCAATCAGCCCCAGCATTTT
TRBV20-1	TRBJ2-1	-	-	CSALYNSNEQFF	TGCAGTGCCCTCTACAATTCCAATGAGCAGTTCTTC
TRBV5-1	TRBJ2-2	TRBD2	-	CASSGGTSSRELFF	TGCGCCAGCAGCGGCGGGACTAGTAGCAGGGAGCTGTTTTTT
TRBV18	TRBJ1-3	TRBD1	few	CASSPAGQGSGNTIYF	TGTGCCAGCTCACCAGCTGGACAGGGCTCTGGAAACACCATATATTTT
TRBV30	TRBJ2-7	-	-	CAWTLVFVYEQYF	TGTGCCTGGACCCTAGTCTTCGTCTACGAGCAGTACTTC
TRBV28	TRBJ2-6	-	many	CASSLPRPTYSGANVLTF	TGTGCCAGCAGTCTCCCTCGCCCGACTTACTCTGGGGCCAACGTCCTGACTTTC
TRBV7-9	TRBJ2-3	TRBD1	-	CASSRTGSTDTQYF	TGTGCCAGCAGCCGGACAGGGTCTACAGATACGCAGTATTTT
TRBV29-1	TRBJ1-3	TRBD1	many	CSTRTGGPGNTIYF	TGCAGCACCCGAACAGGGGGCCCCGGAAACACCATATATTTT
TRBV5-1	TRBJ2-5	-	few	CASSLAGANQETQYF	TGCGCCAGCAGCTTGGCTGGGGCAAACCAAGAGACCCAGTACTTC
TRBV29-1	TRBJ2-7	-	few	CSVGDAGEQYF	TGCAGCGTTGGGGACGCGGGCGAGCAGTACTTC